A single sample gave rise to the 31 T cell receptor beta chains below, sequenced in a study of patients and donors after allogeneic stem cell transplantation. TCRdb analysed the RT-PCR reads with MiXCR anew, one entry per CDR3 protein. The table shows hundreds of thousands of distinct CDR3 sequences, with approximately 16% occurring only once. Specimen: blood, either unsorted or a sorted T cell fraction (not recorded which). Every receptor here comes from a human donor who was either an allogeneic HSCT recipient or a stem cell or donor lymphocyte infusion donor (not recorded which). It is not recorded whose cells these are; they may come from a transplant donor.

This clonotype was counted ten times or more. The chain uses TRBV5-1 and TRBJ2-5, with 9 bases identical to TRBD1. The CDR3 is 15 residues long. V lost 4 bases to trimming and J lost 1 base; unmatched junction nucleotides: 5. Germline V gives CDR1 SGHRS, CDR2 YFSETQ. CDR3 in amino acids: CASSQGQGRQETQYF. DNA of the CDR3: TGCGCCAGCAGCCAGGGACAGGGCCGCCAAGAGACCCAGTACTTC.

This clonotype was recorded many times. V is TRBV11-1 and J is TRBJ2-1; no definite D call. Germline V gene data show CDR1 as SGHAT and CDR2 as FQDESV (reference sequence). The V end lost 1 base, the J end lost 6 bases, and 13 bases lay between the germline ends. The CDR3 has 15 amino acids. In DNA form, the CDR3 reads TGTGCCAGCAGCTTAGTTGGACCCGGAATCAATGAGCAGTTCTTC. Translation gives CASSLVGPGINEQFF.

The rearrangement links TRBV30 to TRBJ2-3; a weak D match, TRBD2 (6 bases). Germline loops: CDR1 GTSNPN, CDR2 SVGIG (reference sequence). This CDR3 region has 14 residues. V was pared by 1 base and J by 6 bases, with 14 bases between. The CDR3, as DNA: TGTGCCTGGAGTGGGGCCACCCGGGGGGATACGCAGTATTTT. This gives the protein CAWSGATRGDTQYF.

This clonotype came up a few times. The chain employs TRBV5-1 and TRBJ2-1, with D maybe TRBD1 (5 bases). Germline CDR1 is SGHRS and CDR2 is YFSETQ. The V end lost 0 bases, the J end lost 10 bases, and 8 bases lay between the germline ends. The CDR3 covers 12 residues. CDR3 in amino acids: CASSLGDREQFF. DNA for the CDR3: TGCGCCAGCAGCTTGGGCGACAGAGAGCAGTTCTTC.

The V call is TRBV24-1, the J call TRBJ2-2, with 8 bases lining up with TRBD1. Germline CDR1 is KGHDR and CDR2 is SFDVKD. Unmatched junction bases numbered 6, after V lost 4 bases and J lost 6 bases. This CDR3 has 15 residues. The CDR3 nucleotides are TGTGCCACCAGTGACCCGGGACAGGCCCCCGGGGAGCTGTTTTTT. This encodes CATSDPGQAPGELFF.

This clonotype was found a few times. The CDR3: CASRGLTSASTDTQYF. The CDR3 DNA is TGTGCCAGCAGGGGCCTAACTAGCGCCAGCACAGATACGCAGTATTTT. The chain has TRBV2 and TRBJ2-3; TRBD2 aligns across 7 bases. Germline-derived CDR1 and CDR2 are SNHLY and FYNNEI. Germline trimming cut 6 bases from V and 0 bases from J; bases unmatched to any gene: 9. The CDR3 is 16 amino acids. Drawing the rest from reference TRBV2 and TRBJ2-3, the complete variable domain is EPEVTQTPSHQVTQMGQEVILRCVPISNHLYFYWYRQILGQKVEFLVSFYNNEISEKSEIFDDQFSVERPDGSNFTLKIRSTKLEDSAMYFCASRGLTSASTDTQYFGPGTRLTVL.

Many counts were recorded for this clonotype. V usage is TRBV5-1 and J usage is TRBJ2-5; the match to TRBD2 covers 7 bases. V dropped 0 bases and J dropped 2; count of bases not matched to a gene: 7. Germline V gene lookup returns CDR1 SGHRS and CDR2 YFSETQ. The CDR3 is 16 amino acids. The CDR3 loop reads CASSLEGRGLQETQYF. The CDR3, as DNA: TGCGCCAGCAGCTTGGAAGGGCGGGGGTTACAAGAGACCCAGTACTTC.

In its sample, this clonotype was seen a few times. This chain joins TRBV11-1 and TRBJ1-2; 7 bases fit TRBD1. The CDR3 is made up of 18 amino acids. Germline-derived CDR1 and CDR2 are SGHAT and FQDESV (reference sequence). The V gene end was trimmed by 2 bases and the J gene end by 3 bases; junction bases not matched to a gene: 15. CDR3 coding DNA: TGTGCCAGCAGCTTAATCTCCGGACAGGCTTTGTTGGACTATGGCTACACCTTC. It is translated as CASSLISGQALLDYGYTF.

V gene TRBV4-1 combines with J gene TRBJ2-3; the D gene is possibly TRBD1 (7 bases). Germline V gives CDR1 MGHRA, CDR2 YSYEKL. The CDR3 loop spans 16 amino acids. With 5 bases removed from V and 11 bases from J, the gap between germline ends came to 26 bases. The CDR3 nucleotides are TGCGCCAGCAGCTTTACCCTAGCGCTCGCCCAGGGGGAGCAGTATTTT. Encoded protein: CASSFTLALAQGEQYF.

The sample holds a few counts of this clonotype. The chain joins TRBV20-1 to TRBJ1-5, with TRBD1 matching 7 bases. V dropped 0 bases and J dropped 1; count of bases not matched to a gene: 9. The germline gives CDR1 DFQATT, CDR2 SNEGSKA (reference sequence). This CDR3 has 17 amino acids. CDR3 sequence reads: CSARDYLQGLSNQPQHF. CDR3 bases: TGCAGTGCTAGAGATTACCTACAGGGGTTGAGCAATCAGCCCCAGCATTTT.

This clonotype was seen only a few times. The chain links TRBV6-5 to TRBJ2-7; a weak D match, TRBD2 (7 bases). The CDR3 sequence is 16 residues long. V shed 2 bases and J shed 1 base, with 15 bases lying between them. Germline V gene data show CDR1 as MNHEY and CDR2 as SVGAGI. CDR3: CASSYGGGQPSYEQYF. CDR3 bases: TGTGCCAGCAGTTACGGGGGGGGACAACCGTCCTACGAGCAGTACTTC.

This clonotype was observed a handful of times. The chain combines TRBV4-1 with TRBJ2-6; TRBD1 matches 12 bases. CDR1 is MGHRA, CDR2 YSYEKL, per germline. Unmatched junction bases numbered 5, after V lost 0 bases and J lost 2 bases. The CDR3 is 19 residues long. As DNA, the CDR3 is TGCGCCAGCAGCCAAGATCCGGGACAGGGGGCGCCTGGGGCCAACGTCCTGACTTTC. It is translated as CASSQDPGQGAPGANVLTF.

This clonotype was observed many times. The chain joins TRBV3-1 to TRBJ1-6, with D possibly matching TRBD1 (6 bases). V dropped 3 bases and J dropped 8 bases, with 14 bases sitting between them. Per germline, CDR1 LGHDT and CDR2 YNNKEL (reference sequence). The CDR3 has 15 amino acids. CDR3 amino acids: CASSQGAASHSPLHF. For the CDR3, the DNA is TGTGCCAGCAGCCAGGGGGCCGCCTCCCATTCACCCCTCCACTTT.

This chain uses TRBV9 with TRBJ2-3; tentatively, D is TRBD2 (5 bases). The germline CDR1 and CDR2 sequences are SGDLS and YYNGEE. The CDR3 totals 16 residues. Between the trimmed V and J ends, which lost 1 base and 6 bases, there was a span of 18 bases. DNA for the CDR3: TGTGCCAGCAGCGTAAGGGTAGGGCTAGCCGTCGATACGCAGTATTTT. The encoded protein is CASSVRVGLAVDTQYF.

The sample holds a few counts of this clonotype. The chain links TRBV9 to TRBJ2-5; 8 positions match TRBD2. This CDR3 spans 15 amino acids. Germline V gives CDR1 SGDLS, CDR2 YYNGEE. Trimming removed 1 base from V and 5 bases from J; junction bases left unmatched: 7. The CDR3 spells CASSVTGLVTETQYF. Written as DNA, the CDR3 is TGTGCCAGCAGCGTAACGGGACTAGTGACGGAGACCCAGTACTTC.

Ten or more counts support this clonotype. The genes are TRBV6-1 and TRBJ2-7, with 12 positions matching TRBD2. The germline V gene encodes CDR1 MNHNS and CDR2 SASEGT. With 7 bases clipped from V and 7 bases from J, the junction kept 8 bases outside the gene matches. This CDR3 comprises 14 residues. The CDR3 DNA reads TGTGCCAGCACCCTGACTAGCGGGAGTGAGGAGCAGTACTTC. This sequence encodes CASTLTSGSEEQYF.

This clonotype has a handful of counts. V is TRBV12-3 or TRBV12-4 and J is TRBJ2-7; 9 bases are a match to TRBD2. This CDR3 is built from 15 residues. V lost 5 bases to trimming and J lost 1 base; unmatched junction nucleotides: 6. CDR3 amino acids: CASSPSGIPSYEQYF. DNA for the CDR3: TGTGCCAGCAGTCCTAGCGGGATCCCTTCCTACGAGCAGTACTTC.

This clonotype appeared a few times. This chain joins TRBV30 and TRBJ1-1; D call uncertain. The CDR3 spans 16 residues. In germline, CDR1 is GTSNPN, CDR2 SVGIG (reference sequence). Trimming removed 1 base at V and 5 bases at J, with 20 bases between. The CDR3 nucleotides are TGTGCCTGGAGTGAGGAGGTAGAATCTCTTCGAACTGAAGCTTTCTTT. Translating it yields CAWSEEVESLRTEAFF. Full variable domain (rest looked up from reference TRBV30 and TRBJ1-1): SQTIHQWPATLVQPVGSPLSLECTVEGTSNPNLYWYRQAAGRGLQLLFYSVGIGQISSEVPQNLSASRPQDRQFILSSKKLLLSDSGFYLCAWSEEVESLRTEAFFGQGTRLTVV.

DNA for the CDR3: TGTGCCAGCAGCCCAAAGGGACTACTGAACACCGGGGAGCTGTTTTTT. Residues: CASSPKGLLNTGELFF. This chain joins TRBV2 and TRBJ2-2; 7 bases line up with TRBD2. Per germline, CDR1 SNHLY and CDR2 FYNNEI. The V and J ends lost 6 bases and 1 base, in that order; junction bases with no gene match: 8. CDR3 size: 16 residues.

The sample holds a few counts of this clonotype. The V gene is TRBV4-3, the J gene TRBJ2-3; 8 nucleotides agree with TRBD2. CDR3 length: 17 amino acids. Trimming took 0 bases from V and 8 from J; bases not matched to a gene: 13. The germline V gene has CDR1 LGHNA and CDR2 YSLEER. The CDR3 loop is CASSQDWVRRGEGTQYF. Here the CDR3 DNA reads TGCGCCAGCAGCCAAGATTGGGTTCGGCGGGGGGAAGGTACGCAGTATTTT.

This clonotype was found a few times. The rearrangement links TRBV20-1 to TRBJ1-6, with D maybe TRBD1 (5 bases). Trimming stripped 5 bases from V and 6 bases from J, with 17 bases between. Germline-derived CDR1 and CDR2 are DFQATT and SNEGSKA (reference sequence). The CDR3 length is 15 residues. The CDR3 nucleotides read TGCAGTGCTTCCAAGACCCGGGGACCTAATTCACCCCTCCACTTT. Translated, it gives CSASKTRGPNSPLHF.

This clonotype was found once. CDR3 DNA sequence: TGTGCCAGCAGTGACTCGTGGCGGGACAATGAGCAGTTCTTC. Encoded protein: CASSDSWRDNEQFF. J is TRBJ2-1 and V is TRBV6-4, with D possibly matching TRBD2 (5 bases). Germline CDR1 reads MRHNA; CDR2 reads SNTAGT. V lost 0 bases, J lost 5 bases, and 8 bases lay in between. This CDR3 is built from 14 residues.

This clonotype was counted a few times. The rearrangement uses TRBV15 and TRBJ2-7, with 8 positions matching TRBD1. Looked up from germline, CDR1 is LNHNV and CDR2 is YYDKDF (reference sequence). The CDR3 spans 15 residues. With 7 bases clipped from V and 2 bases from J, the junction kept 10 bases outside the gene matches. The CDR3 DNA sequence: TGTGCCACCAAGTTAAGACAGGGGCCCCCCTACGAGCAGTACTTC. It is translated as CATKLRQGPPYEQYF.

This clonotype was seen a handful of times. The rearrangement links TRBV9 to TRBJ2-1; a weak D match, TRBD1 (5 bases). V was clipped by 3 bases and J by 2 bases, with 12 bases between them. This CDR3 is 15 amino acids long. Germline V gives CDR1 SGDLS, CDR2 YYNGEE. The CDR3 loop reads CASSGRAGPYNEQFF. Written as DNA, the CDR3 is TGTGCCAGCAGCGGAAGGGCAGGGCCCTACAATGAGCAGTTCTTC.

The chain's CDR3 is CASSGSPSPWAGTWELFF. The CDR3 DNA follows: TGTGCCAGCAGCGGGAGCCCCTCCCCATGGGCAGGGACCTGGGAGCTGTTTTTT. The chain links TRBV9 to TRBJ2-2; TRBD1 or TRBD2 may be the D gene (5 bases each). Germline CDR1 reads SGDLS; CDR2 reads YYNGEE. V lost 3 bases and J 9 bases, leaving 27 bases between the germline ends. This CDR3 spans 18 amino acids.

The genes are TRBV3-1 and TRBJ2-7, with 7 nucleotides matching TRBD1. The ends lost 3 bases at V and 5 bases at J; junction bases unmatched: 7. Germline CDR1 LGHDT, CDR2 YNNKEL (reference sequence). This CDR3 spans 14 amino acids. The CDR3 coding sequence is TGTGCCAGCAGCCATTCGACAGGGCATCACGAGCAGTACTTC. Amino acid sequence: CASSHSTGHHEQYF.

This clonotype was seen just once. This chain uses TRBV3-1 with TRBJ2-7, with 8 bases fitting TRBD1. The germline V gene has CDR1 LGHDT and CDR2 YNNKEL (reference sequence). V shed 3 bases and J 2 bases; nucleotides not matched to a gene: 6. CDR3 length equals 15 residues. CDR3 loop: CASSHQQGVAYEQYF. CDR3 DNA sequence: TGTGCCAGCAGCCACCAACAGGGGGTCGCCTACGAGCAGTACTTC.

The V and J genes are TRBV7-9 and TRBJ2-5; TRBD2 is a possible D gene (6 bases). This CDR3 has 14 amino acids. Germline V CDR1 and CDR2: SEHNR, FQNEAQ (reference sequence). Trimming removed 5 bases from V and 2 bases from J, with 12 bases in between. The CDR3 DNA follows: TGTGCCAGCAGCGCGGAGGGAGCACAAGAGACCCAGTACTTC. Encoded protein: CASSAEGAQETQYF.

This clonotype showed up just once. The chain combines TRBV12-3 or TRBV12-4 with TRBJ2-5, with 10 bases aligning to TRBD2. The J segment lost 0 bases and the V segment lost 6 bases, leaving 7 bases of the junction unmatched. CDR3 length: 16 residues. The CDR3 protein is CASSSGLAVYQETQYF. CDR3 nucleotide sequence: TGTGCCAGCAGCAGCGGACTAGCGGTCTACCAAGAGACCCAGTACTTC.

V gene TRBV20-1 combines with J gene TRBJ2-2; D not resolved. Deletions cut 1 base from V and 5 bases from J, with 8 bases between. The CDR3 runs 13 residues. The V gene's germline CDR1 is DFQATT and CDR2 SNEGSKA (reference sequence). CDR3 region: CSARGLITGELFF. The CDR3 DNA follows: TGCAGTGCTAGAGGGTTAATTACCGGGGAGCTGTTTTTT.

This clonotype occurred a few times. The chain uses TRBV7-3 and TRBJ2-3; TRBD1 might be the D (6 bases). The V end lost 5 bases, the J end lost 3 bases, and 15 bases lay between the germline ends. CDR3 length: 15 residues. Per the germline V gene, CDR1 is SGHTA and CDR2 is FQGTGA. CDR3 bases: TGTGCCAGCAGCCTAGGGACAAAGGGTACAGATACGCAGTATTTT. Protein product: CASSLGTKGTDTQYF.